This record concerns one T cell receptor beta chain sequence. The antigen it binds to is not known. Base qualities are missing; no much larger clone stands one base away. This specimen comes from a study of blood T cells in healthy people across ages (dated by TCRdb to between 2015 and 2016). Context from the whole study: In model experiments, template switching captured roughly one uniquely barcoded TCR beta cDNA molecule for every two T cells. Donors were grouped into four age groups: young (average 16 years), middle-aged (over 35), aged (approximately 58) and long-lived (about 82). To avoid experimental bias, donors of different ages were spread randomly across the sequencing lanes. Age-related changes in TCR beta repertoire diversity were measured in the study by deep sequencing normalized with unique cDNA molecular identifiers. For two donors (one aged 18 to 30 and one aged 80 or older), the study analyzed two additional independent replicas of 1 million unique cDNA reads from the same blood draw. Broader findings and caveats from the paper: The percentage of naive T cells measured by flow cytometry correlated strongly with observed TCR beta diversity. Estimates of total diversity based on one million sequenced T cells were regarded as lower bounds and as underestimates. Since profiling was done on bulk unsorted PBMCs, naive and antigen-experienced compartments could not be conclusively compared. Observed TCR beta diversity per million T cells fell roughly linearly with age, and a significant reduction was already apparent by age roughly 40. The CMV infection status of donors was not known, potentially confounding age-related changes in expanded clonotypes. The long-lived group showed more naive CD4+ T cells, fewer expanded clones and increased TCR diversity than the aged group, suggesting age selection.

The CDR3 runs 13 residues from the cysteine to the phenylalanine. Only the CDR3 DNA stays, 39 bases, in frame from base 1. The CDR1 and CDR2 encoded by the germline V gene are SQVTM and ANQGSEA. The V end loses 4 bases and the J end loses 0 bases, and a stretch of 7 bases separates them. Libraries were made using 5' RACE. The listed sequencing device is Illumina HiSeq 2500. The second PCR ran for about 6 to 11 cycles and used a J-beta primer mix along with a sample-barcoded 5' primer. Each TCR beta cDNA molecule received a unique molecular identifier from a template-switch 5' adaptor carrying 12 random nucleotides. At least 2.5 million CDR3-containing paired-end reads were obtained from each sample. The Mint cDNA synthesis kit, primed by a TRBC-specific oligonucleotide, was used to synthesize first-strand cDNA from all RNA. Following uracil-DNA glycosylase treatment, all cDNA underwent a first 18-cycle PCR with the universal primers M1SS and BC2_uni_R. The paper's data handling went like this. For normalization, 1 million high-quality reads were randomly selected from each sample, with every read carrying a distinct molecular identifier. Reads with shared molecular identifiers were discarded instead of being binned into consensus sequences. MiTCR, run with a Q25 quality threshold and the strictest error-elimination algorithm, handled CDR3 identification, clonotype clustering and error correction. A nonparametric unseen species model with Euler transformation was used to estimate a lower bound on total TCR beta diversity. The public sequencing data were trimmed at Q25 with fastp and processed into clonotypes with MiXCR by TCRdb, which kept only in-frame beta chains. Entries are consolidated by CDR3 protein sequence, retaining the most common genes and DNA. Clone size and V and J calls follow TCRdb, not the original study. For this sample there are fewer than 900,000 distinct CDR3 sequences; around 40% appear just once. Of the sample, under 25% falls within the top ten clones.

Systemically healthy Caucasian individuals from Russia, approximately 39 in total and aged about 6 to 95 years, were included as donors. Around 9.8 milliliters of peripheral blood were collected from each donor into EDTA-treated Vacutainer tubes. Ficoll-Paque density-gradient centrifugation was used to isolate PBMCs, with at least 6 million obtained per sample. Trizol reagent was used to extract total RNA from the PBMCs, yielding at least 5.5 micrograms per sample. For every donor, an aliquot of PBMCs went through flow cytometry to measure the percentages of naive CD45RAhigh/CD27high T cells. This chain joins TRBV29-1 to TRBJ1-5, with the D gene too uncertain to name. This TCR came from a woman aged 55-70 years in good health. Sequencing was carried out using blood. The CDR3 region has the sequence CSVGGNSNQPQHF. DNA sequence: TGCAGCGTTGGCGGAAATAGCAATCAGCCCCAGCATTTT.